This T cell receptor beta chain was captured by sequencing in a study of cytomegalovirus exposure and HLA in healthy donors. Researchers ran the PCR with 60 Vbeta and 13 Jbeta primers. Measured with immunoSEQ multiplex PCR; TCRdb has only the in-frame clones, and not every one. The sample carries approximately 150,000 clones, around 84% recorded once. The TCR originated in a boy younger than 10 in good health and CMV-seronegative. The sequenced sample consisted of PBMCs.

This CDR3 is CASSRGTAGYGYTF. The CDR3 DNA is TGTGCCAGTAGTCGGGGGACCGCAGGCTATGGCTACACCTTC. The chain employs TRBV28 and TRBJ1-2; possibly TRBD1 for D (5 bases). V was pared by 9 bases and J by 4 bases, with 18 bases between. The CDR3 contains 14 residues. The V gene's germline CDR1 is MDHEN and CDR2 SYDVKM.